This is a list of T cell receptor beta chains from one sample in a study of a mutant IDH1 vaccine in newly diagnosed glioma. Using immunoSEQ multiplex PCR, the repertoire was profiled, and TCRdb retains in-frame clones only, with some absent. Of tens of thousands of clones in the sample, about 81% were seen once. The antigens for these receptors are not known. Sequenced here: PBMCs, sampled from a glioma patient whose treatment included an IDH1 peptide vaccine. The receptor source for this set is a man aged 35 to 55 with glioma. The CDR3 runs from the conserved cysteine through the conserved F or W. Fields, in order: D gene, clone size, J gene, V gene, CDR3 DNA, CDR3 protein. D genes are given only for firm matches. Some rows have no size entry. The others give once, few or many, or a class for an expanded clone.

d_call: NA
clone_size: NA
j_call: TRBJ2-7
v_call: TRBV7-2
cdr3_nt: TGTGCCAGCAGCTTAGGAGGGACAAGGCTCCTCTTC
cdr3_aa: CASSLGGTRLLF

d_call: NA
clone_size: NA
j_call: TRBJ2-7
v_call: TRBV7-8
cdr3_nt: TGTGCCAGCAGCTTAGGTGAGGGCCCCTACGAGCAGTACTTC
cdr3_aa: CASSLGEGPYEQYF

d_call: TRBD2
clone_size: NA
j_call: TRBJ2-3
v_call: TRBV30
cdr3_nt: TGTGCCTGGACTCTAGCGGGGCCGGGGTGGTCAGATACGCAGTATTTT
cdr3_aa: CAWTLAGPGWSDTQYF

d_call: TRBD1
clone_size: NA
j_call: TRBJ1-4
v_call: TRBV27
cdr3_nt: TGTGCCAGCAGCATAAACCCGACAGGGGTTGGCGAAAAACTGTTTTTT
cdr3_aa: CASSINPTGVGEKLFF

d_call: TRBD2
clone_size: NA
j_call: TRBJ2-5
v_call: TRBV13
cdr3_nt: TGTGCCAGCAGCCCGCTCCCTAGCGGGAGTTTGAAGACCCAGTACTTC
cdr3_aa: CASSPLPSGSLKTQYF

d_call: NA
clone_size: few
j_call: TRBJ1-5
v_call: TRBV6-5
cdr3_nt: TGTGCCAGCAGTCGGTCCAGGGTGGACAATCAGCCCCAGCATTTT
cdr3_aa: CASSRSRVDNQPQHF

d_call: NA
clone_size: NA
j_call: TRBJ1-2
v_call: TRBV7-9
cdr3_nt: TGTGCCAGCAGCCCTCCCGGGACACTAGACATCTATGGCTACACCTTC
cdr3_aa: CASSPPGTLDIYGYTF

d_call: NA
clone_size: NA
j_call: TRBJ2-3
v_call: TRBV30
cdr3_nt: TGTGCCTGGAACTCATATGCGTTCCCCTTCACAGATACGCAGTATTTT
cdr3_aa: CAWNSYAFPFTDTQYF

d_call: TRBD1
clone_size: NA
j_call: TRBJ1-6
v_call: TRBV6-5
cdr3_nt: TGTGCCAGCAGTTACTCTGGCAGGGGGCCACCCCTCCACTTT
cdr3_aa: CASSYSGRGPPLHF

d_call: NA
clone_size: NA
j_call: TRBJ2-5
v_call: TRBV10-1
cdr3_nt: TGCGCCAGCAGCCCGCTCGGGGGCAGGGAGACCCAGTACTTC
cdr3_aa: CASSPLGGRETQYF